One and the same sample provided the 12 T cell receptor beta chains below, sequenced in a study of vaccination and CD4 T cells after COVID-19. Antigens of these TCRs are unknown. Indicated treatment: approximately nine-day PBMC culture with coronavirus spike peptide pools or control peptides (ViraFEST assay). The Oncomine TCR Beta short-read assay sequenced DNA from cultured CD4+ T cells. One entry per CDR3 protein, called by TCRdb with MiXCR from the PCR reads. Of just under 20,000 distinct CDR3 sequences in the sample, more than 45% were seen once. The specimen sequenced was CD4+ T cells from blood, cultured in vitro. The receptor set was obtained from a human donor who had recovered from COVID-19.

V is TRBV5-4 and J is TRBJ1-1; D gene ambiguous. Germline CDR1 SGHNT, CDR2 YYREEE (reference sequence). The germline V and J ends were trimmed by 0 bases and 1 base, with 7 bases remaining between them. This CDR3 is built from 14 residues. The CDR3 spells CASSLEQPNTEAFF. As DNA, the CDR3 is TGTGCCAGCAGCTTGGAACAGCCGAACACTGAAGCTTTCTTT.

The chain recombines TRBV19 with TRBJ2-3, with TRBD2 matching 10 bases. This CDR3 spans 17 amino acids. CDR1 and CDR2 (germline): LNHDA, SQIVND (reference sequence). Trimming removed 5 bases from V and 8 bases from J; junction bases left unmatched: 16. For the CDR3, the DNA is TGTGCCAGTAGTTCTCGCGCCGGGACTAGCGTGATGGGTACGCAGTATTTT. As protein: CASSSRAGTSVMGTQYF.

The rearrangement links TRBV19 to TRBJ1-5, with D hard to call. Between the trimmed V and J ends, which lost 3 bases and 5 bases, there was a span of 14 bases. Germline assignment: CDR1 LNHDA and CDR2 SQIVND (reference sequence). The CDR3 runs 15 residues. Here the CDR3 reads CASSISRGSYQPQHF. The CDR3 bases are TGTGCCAGTAGTATTTCCCGGGGATCCTATCAGCCCCAGCATTTT.

CDR3 amino acids: CASSLGTSGGTDTQYF. CDR3 sequence (DNA): TGTGCCAGCAGCCTCGGGACTAGCGGCGGCACAGATACGCAGTATTTT. The chain uses TRBV7-9 and TRBJ2-3; 11 bases align to TRBD2. The CDR3 totals 16 residues. Germline-derived CDR1 and CDR2 are SEHNR and FQNEAQ (reference sequence). The trim removed 5 bases at V and 1 base at J, leaving 5 bases unmatched. Filled out from reference TRBV7-9 and TRBJ2-3, the complete variable domain reads DTGVSQNPRHKITKRGQNVTFRCDPISEHNRLYWYRQTLGQGPEFLTYFQNEAQLEKSRLLSDRFSAERPKGSFSTLEIQRTEQGDSAMYLCASSLGTSGGTDTQYFGPGTRLTVL.

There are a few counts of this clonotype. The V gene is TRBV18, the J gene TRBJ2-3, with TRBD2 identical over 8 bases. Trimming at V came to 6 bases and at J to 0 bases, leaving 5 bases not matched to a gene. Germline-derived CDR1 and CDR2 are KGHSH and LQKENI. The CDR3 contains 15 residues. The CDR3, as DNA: TGTGCCAGCTCGCGAGCTAGCGGGAGCACAGATACGCAGTATTTT. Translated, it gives CASSRASGSTDTQYF.

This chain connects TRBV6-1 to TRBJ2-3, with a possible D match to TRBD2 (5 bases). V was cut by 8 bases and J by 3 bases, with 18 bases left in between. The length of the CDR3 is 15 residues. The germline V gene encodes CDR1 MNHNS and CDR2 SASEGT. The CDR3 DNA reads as TGTGCCAGCTCAAGTGGGCGGGTTAAGACAGATACGCAGTATTTT. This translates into CASSSGRVKTDTQYF.

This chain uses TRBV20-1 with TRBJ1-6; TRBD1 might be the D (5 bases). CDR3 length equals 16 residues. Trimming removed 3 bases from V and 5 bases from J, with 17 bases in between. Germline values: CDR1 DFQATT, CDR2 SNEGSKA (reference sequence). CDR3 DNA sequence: TGCAGTGCTAGCCCCGGGACCGCACACAATAATTCACCCCTCCACTTT. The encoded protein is CSASPGTAHNNSPLHF.

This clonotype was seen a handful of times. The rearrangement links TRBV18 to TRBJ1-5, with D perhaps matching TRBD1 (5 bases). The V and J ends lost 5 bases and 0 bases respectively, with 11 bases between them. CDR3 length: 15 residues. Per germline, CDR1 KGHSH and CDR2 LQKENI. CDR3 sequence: CASSLGGNSNQPQHF. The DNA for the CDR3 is TGTGCCAGCTCATTGGGGGGAAATAGCAATCAGCCCCAGCATTTT.

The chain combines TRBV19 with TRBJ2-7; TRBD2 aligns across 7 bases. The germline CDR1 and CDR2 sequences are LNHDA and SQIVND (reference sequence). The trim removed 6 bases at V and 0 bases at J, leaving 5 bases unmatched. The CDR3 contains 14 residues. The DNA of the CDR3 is TGTGCCAGTAGCCACCCTAGCGGCTCCTACGAGCAGTACTTC. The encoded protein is CASSHPSGSYEQYF.

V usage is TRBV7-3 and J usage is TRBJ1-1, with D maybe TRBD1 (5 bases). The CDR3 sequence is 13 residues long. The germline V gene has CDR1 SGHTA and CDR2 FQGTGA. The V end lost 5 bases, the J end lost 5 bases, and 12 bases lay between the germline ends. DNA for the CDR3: TGTGCCAGCAGCGGCCGGGGGATTACTGAAGCTTTCTTT. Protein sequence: CASSGRGITEAFF.

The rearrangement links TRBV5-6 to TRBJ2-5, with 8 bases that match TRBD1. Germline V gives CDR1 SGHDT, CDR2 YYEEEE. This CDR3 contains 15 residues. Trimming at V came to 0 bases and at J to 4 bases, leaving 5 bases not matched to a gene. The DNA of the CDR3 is TGTGCCAGCAGCTTGGGCCCAGGGGGCTTAGAGACCCAGTACTTC. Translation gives CASSLGPGGLETQYF.

The CDR3, as DNA: TGTGCCAGCAGAATACAGGGGTCGAATCAGCCCCAGCATTTT. This gives the protein CASRIQGSNQPQHF. The V gene is TRBV12-3 or TRBV12-4, the J gene TRBJ1-5, with 7 bases that match TRBD1. The V gene end was trimmed by 6 bases and the J gene end by 4 bases; junction bases not matched to a gene: 6. The CDR3 runs 14 residues.